A single T cell receptor (beta chain) is shown here with its context. Its antigen remains unknown. Amplification used 60 Vbeta primers and 13 Jbeta primers. Original methodology: Later reanalysis found 70 million to 95 million unique TCR beta chains, around 10 million of them shared. Sequencing used immunoSEQ multiplex PCR; TCRdb keeps in-frame clones, though not all of them. The DNA gave D and trimming, while V, J and clone size come from that table. Altogether 150,000 to 200,000 clones are present, around 78% being singletons, with the ten largest covering roughly 1%. These data belong to a study of cytomegalovirus exposure and HLA in healthy donors. Study findings and constraints: The likely explanation for a cluster of highly shared sequence variants was sequencing artifact.

This CDR3 comprises 13 residues. V was cut by 1 base and J by 3 bases, with 7 bases left in between. Germline lookup yields CDR1 MNHNY and CDR2 SVGAGI (reference sequence). Specimen: PBMCs. V usage is TRBV6-6 and J usage is TRBJ2-7, with D tentatively TRBD1 (6 bases). The TCR originated in a woman in her 40s in good health and CMV-seronegative. The CDR3 here is CASSYYRDYEQYF. CDR3 DNA sequence: TGTGCCAGCAGTTACTACAGGGACTACGAGCAGTACTTC.